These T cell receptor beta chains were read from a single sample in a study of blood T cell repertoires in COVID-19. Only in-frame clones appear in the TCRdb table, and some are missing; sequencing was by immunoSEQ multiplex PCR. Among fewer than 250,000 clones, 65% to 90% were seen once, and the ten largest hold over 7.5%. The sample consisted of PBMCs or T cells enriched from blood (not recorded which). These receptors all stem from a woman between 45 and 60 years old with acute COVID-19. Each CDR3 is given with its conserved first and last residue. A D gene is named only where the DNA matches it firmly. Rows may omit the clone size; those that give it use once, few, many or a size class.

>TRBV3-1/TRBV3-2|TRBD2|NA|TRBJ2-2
TGTGCCAGCAGCCAAGTCACGACTAGCGGGGTCAACACCGGGGAGCTGTTTTTT
CASSQVTTSGVNTGELFF
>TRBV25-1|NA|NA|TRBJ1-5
TGTGCCAGCAGCCACAGTCTTGGACAGCCCCAGCATTTT
CASSHSLGQPQHF
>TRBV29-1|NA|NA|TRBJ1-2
TGCAGCGTTGACACAGGGTGGTCGCATGGCTACACCTTC
CSVDTGWSHGYTF
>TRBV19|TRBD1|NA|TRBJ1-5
TGTGCCAGTAGTATTTTACAGGGGGTCAATCAGCCCCAGCATTTT
CASSILQGVNQPQHF
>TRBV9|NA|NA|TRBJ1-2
TGTGCCAGCAGCGTAGCGCGGGACCCCTCGGGCTACACCTTC
CASSVARDPSGYTF
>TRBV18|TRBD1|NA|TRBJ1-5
TGTGCCAGCTCACAAGACAGGGGGTCGAATCAGCCCCAGCATTTT
CASSQDRGSNQPQHF
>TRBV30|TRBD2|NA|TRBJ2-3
TGTGCCTGGAGTGTAGCGGGGGGGAGCACAGATACGCAGTATTTT
CAWSVAGGSTDTQYF
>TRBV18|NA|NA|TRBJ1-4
TGTGCCAGCTCACCTGGCGGGGGCGCAATTAATGAAAAACTGTTTTTT
CASSPGGGAINEKLFF
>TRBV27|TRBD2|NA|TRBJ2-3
TGTGCCAGCAGTCACCGGGGGGGAGATACGCAGTATTTT
CASSHRGGDTQYF
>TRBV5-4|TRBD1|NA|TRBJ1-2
TGTGCCAGCAGCCCCCGCGAGGGGGCCGCCTATGGCTACACCTTC
CASSPREGAAYGYTF
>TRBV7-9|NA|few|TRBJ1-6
TGTGCCAGCAGCCAAAATTCACCCCTCCACTTT
CASSQNSPLHF
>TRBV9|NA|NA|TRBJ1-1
TGTGCCAGCAGCGTAGTTTCTGGCGGGGAAGCTTTCTTT
CASSVVSGGEAFF
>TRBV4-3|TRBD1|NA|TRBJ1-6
TGCGCCAGCAGCCAGGCCGGGACAGTGAATTCACCCCTCCACTTT
CASSQAGTVNSPLHF
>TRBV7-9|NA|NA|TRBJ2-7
TGTGCCAGCAGCCAGGACAAGTCCTACGAGCAGTACTTC
CASSQDKSYEQYF
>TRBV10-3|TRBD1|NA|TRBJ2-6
TGTGCCATCAGTGACCTGGGACAGGGGGCCGTCTCTGGGGCCAACGTCCTGACTTTC
CAISDLGQGAVSGANVLTF
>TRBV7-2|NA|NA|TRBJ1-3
TGTGCCAGCAGCTTAGATACAGGGCTGACTGGAAACACCATATATTTT
CASSLDTGLTGNTIYF
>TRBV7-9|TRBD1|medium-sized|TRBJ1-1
TGTGCCAGCAGCCCACAGGGGGACACTGAAGCTTTCTTT
CASSPQGDTEAFF
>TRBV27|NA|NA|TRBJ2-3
TGTGCCAGCAGTCCTCTAGGAGATACGCAGTATTTT
CASSPLGDTQYF
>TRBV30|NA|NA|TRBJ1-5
TGTGCCCTTAACGGACACCCAGATCAGCCCCAGCATTTT
CALNGHPDQPQHF
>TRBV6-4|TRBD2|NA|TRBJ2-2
TGTGCCAGCAGTCCGGCTAGCGGGGGGACGAACACCGGGGAGCTGTTTTTT
CASSPASGGTNTGELFF
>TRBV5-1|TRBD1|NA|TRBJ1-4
TGCGCCAGCAGCCGTCCCGGGACAGGGAATGAAAAACTGTTTTTT
CASSRPGTGNEKLFF
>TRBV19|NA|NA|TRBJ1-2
TGTGCCAGTAGTATGGCCATGGACATTAACTATGGCTACACCTTC
CASSMAMDINYGYTF
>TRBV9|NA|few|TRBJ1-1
TGTGCCAGCAGCCTCCGGACAGAGAACACTGAAGCTTTCTTT
CASSLRTENTEAFF
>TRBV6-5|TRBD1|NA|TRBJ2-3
TGTGCCAGCAGTAACAAGGGACAGGGCCCAGATACGCAGTATTTT
CASSNKGQGPDTQYF
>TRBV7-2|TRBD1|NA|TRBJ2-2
TGTGCCAGCAGCTCGGGACAGGGGCACACCGGGGAGCTGTTTTTT
CASSSGQGHTGELFF
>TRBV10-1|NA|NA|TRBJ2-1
TGCGCCAGCAATTCAAGGGGGGGGGAGCAGTTCTTC
CASNSRGGEQFF
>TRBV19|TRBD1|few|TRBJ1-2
TGTGCCAGTAGTATCACAACCCCCGTACAGGGGGTAGGCTACACCTTC
CASSITTPVQGVGYTF
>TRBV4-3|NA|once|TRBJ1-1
TGCGCCAGCAGCCAAGGAGATGACACTGAAGCTTTCTTT
CASSQGDDTEAFF